Listed below are T cell receptor beta chains from one sample, sequenced in a study of blood T cells in healthy people across ages. Via MiXCR, TCRdb re-called the 5' RACE reads, giving one row per CDR3 protein. Of fewer than 1.5 million distinct CDR3 sequences listed, 35% to 45% are singletons. Sequenced sample: blood. The receptor source for this set is a woman aged 18-29 years in good health. CDR3s include the opening cysteine and the closing phenylalanine or tryptophan. Each record gives: CDR3 protein, CDR3 DNA, D gene, J gene, V gene, clone size. D genes are given only for firm matches. The size entry is marked missing in some rows and otherwise reads once, few, many or a size class.

CSVGGVDYTF	TGCAGCGTTGGGGGGGTCGACTACACCTTC	NA	TRBJ1-2	TRBV29-1	NA
CTDTRHNEQFF	TGTACCGATACGAGACACAATGAGCAGTTCTTC	NA	TRBJ2-1	TRBV21-1	NA
CASSPTGATNEKLFF	TGTGCCAGCAGCCCAACGGGGGCAACTAATGAAAAACTGTTTTTT	NA	TRBJ1-4	TRBV5-1	many
CAIVLPPPTYEQYF	TGTGCCATCGTATTACCACCCCCTACCTACGAGCAGTACTTC	NA	TRBJ2-7	TRBV7-2	NA
CASLPWGTSTDTQYF	TGTGCCAGCTTACCTTGGGGCACATCCACAGATACGCAGTATTTT	NA	TRBJ2-3	TRBV27	NA
CSAFRPGDWTDTQYF	TGCAGCGCCTTTCGGCCAGGGGACTGGACAGATACGCAGTATTTT	NA	TRBJ2-3	TRBV29-1	few
CASSLEGREDINEQFF	TGTGCCAGCAGCTTAGAGGGGCGGGAGGACATCAATGAGCAGTTCTTC	TRBD2	TRBJ2-1	TRBV7-9	few
CACSQDHLSSYNEQFF	TGTGCCTGCAGCCAAGATCATTTGAGCTCCTACAATGAGCAGTTCTTC	NA	TRBJ2-1	TRBV3-1	NA
CASSQNPKIGQGVSGELFF	TGCGCCAGCAGCCAGAATCCCAAAATAGGACAGGGTGTATCCGGGGAGCTGTTTTTT	TRBD1	TRBJ2-2	TRBV4-1	once
CASSDTRDYTDKQYF	TGTGCCAGCAGTGATACCCGGGACTATACAGATAAGCAGTATTTT	TRBD2	TRBJ2-3	TRBV25-1	NA
CASSPAFYNEQFF	TGTGCCAGCAGTCCCGCGTTCTACAATGAGCAGTTCTTC	NA	TRBJ2-1	TRBV27	few
CAISAQGTSNEQYF	TGTGCCATCAGTGCCCAGGGGACGTCCAATGAGCAGTACTTC	NA	TRBJ2-5	TRBV10-3	NA
CASSEGAAQYF	TGTGCCAGCAGCGAGGGGGCTGCCCAGTACTTC	TRBD1	TRBJ2-7	TRBV7-2	few
CASRRTQYRASSYEQYF	TGTGCCAGCCGACGAACCCAATATAGGGCGAGCTCCTACGAGCAGTACTTC	NA	TRBJ2-7	TRBV21-1	few
CASSLDGGRYEQYF	TGTGCCAGCAGTTTAGACGGGGGCCGCTACGAGCAGTACTTC	NA	TRBJ2-7	TRBV6-2/TRBV6-3	NA
CASGFNDNVGQTLSSNQPQHF	TGTGCTAGTGGTTTCAACGATAACGTGGGACAGACTCTTTCGTCAAATCAGCCCCAGCATTTT	TRBD1	TRBJ1-5	TRBV12-5	once
CASAFYAGNADTQYF	TGTGCCAGCGCCTTCTACGCGGGGAACGCAGATACGCAGTATTTT	NA	TRBJ2-3	TRBV12-3/TRBV12-4	few
CASSRDTDSHYGYTF	TGTGCCAGCTCACGAGACACGGACAGCCACTATGGCTACACCTTC	NA	TRBJ1-2	TRBV18	few
CSASPGPPNEQYF	TGCAGTGCTAGCCCGGGACCCCCGAACGAGCAGTACTTC	NA	TRBJ2-7	TRBV20-1	few
CASSSARGRGGYGYTF	TGTGCCAGCAGTTCAGCCCGTGGGAGGGGTGGCTATGGCTACACCTTC	NA	TRBJ1-2	TRBV12-3/TRBV12-4	NA
CATTLPQGTSYNEQFF	TGTGCCACCACCTTACCCCAGGGGACTAGCTACAATGAGCAGTTCTTC	TRBD2	TRBJ2-1	TRBV12-3/TRBV12-4	NA
CAISESLAGRPQYF	TGTGCCATCAGTGAGTCGTTAGCGGGACGTCCGCAGTATTTT	TRBD2	TRBJ2-3	TRBV10-3	NA
CASSQGGYEKLFF	TGTGCCAGCAGCCAGGGCGGGTATGAAAAACTGTTTTTT	NA	TRBJ1-4	TRBV4-2	few
CALRESSGRMDTQYF	TGTGCCCTACGGGAATCTAGCGGGAGGATGGATACGCAGTATTTT	TRBD2	TRBJ2-3	TRBV6-1	NA